This TCR beta chain comes out of a study of blood T cell repertoires in COVID-19. The CDR3 consists of 15 residues. The V gene's germline CDR1 is LGHDT and CDR2 YNNKEL (reference sequence). V dropped 6 bases and J dropped 4; count of bases not matched to a gene: 6. As processed by the authors: Estimates of nucleated cell counts were drawn from the amplification of reference gene primers. Clones were sequenced by immunoSEQ multiplex PCR, and TCRdb holds only the in-frame ones, with some missing. V and J calls and clone size are those listed in that table; D and trimming were worked out from the DNA. The sample records approximately 360,000 clones, 80% to 85% being singletons. In this sample, this clone turned up a few times. Enrolled through a virtual design, the participants were between roughly 18 and 100 years of age and came from 24 US areas. Recovery meant two consecutive negative NP/OP PCR tests, professional clearance, or resolved symptoms.

The source material was PBMCs or T cells enriched from blood (not recorded which). This receptor was identified in a woman in her fifties or sixties who had recovered from COVID-19. The rearrangement uses TRBV3-1 (or the pseudogene TRBV3-2) and TRBJ1-3; 10 bases fit TRBD1. The CDR3 coding sequence is TGTGCCAGCAGGTGGGGGACAGGGGCCGGAAACACCATATATTTT. Its translation: CASRWGTGAGNTIYF.